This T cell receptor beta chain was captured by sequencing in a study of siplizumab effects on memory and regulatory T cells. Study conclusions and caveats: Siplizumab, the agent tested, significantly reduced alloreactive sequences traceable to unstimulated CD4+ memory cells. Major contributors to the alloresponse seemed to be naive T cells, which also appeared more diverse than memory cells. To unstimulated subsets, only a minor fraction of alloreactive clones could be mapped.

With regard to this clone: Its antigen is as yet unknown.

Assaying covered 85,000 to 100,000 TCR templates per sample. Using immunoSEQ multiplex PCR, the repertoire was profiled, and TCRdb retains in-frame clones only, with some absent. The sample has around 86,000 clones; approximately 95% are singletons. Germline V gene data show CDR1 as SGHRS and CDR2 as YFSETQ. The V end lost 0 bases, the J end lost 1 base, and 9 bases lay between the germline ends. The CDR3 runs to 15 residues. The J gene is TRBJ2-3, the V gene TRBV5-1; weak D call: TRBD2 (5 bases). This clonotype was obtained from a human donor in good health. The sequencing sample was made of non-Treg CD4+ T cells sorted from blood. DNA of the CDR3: TGCGCCAGCAGCTTGGTGGAGGCCGGCACAGATACGCAGTATTTT. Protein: CASSLVEAGTDTQYF. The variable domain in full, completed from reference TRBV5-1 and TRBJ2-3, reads KAGVTQTPRYLIKTRGQQVTLSCSPISGHRSVSWYQQTPGQGLQFLFEYFSETQRNKGNFPGRFSGRQFSNSRSEMNVSTLELGDSALYLCASSLVEAGTDTQYFGPGTRLTVL.